This T cell receptor (beta chain) derives from a study of T cell responses to AZD1222 COVID-19 vaccine. The data were produced by immunoSEQ multiplex PCR, yet TCRdb's version contains in-frame clones alone and is incomplete. Among 100,000 to 150,000 clones, around 93% were seen once, and the ten largest hold 0.85% to 1.3%. A remark on this clone: Its antigen is not identified.

The germline CDR1 and CDR2 sequences are LNHDA and SQIVND (reference sequence). Trimming took off 5 bases at V and 0 bases at J, with 16 bases between the two ends. The CDR3 consists of 16 residues. Study-level findings and limits: Spike-specific TCR breadth rose after two AZD1222 doses, and depth rose as well.

The clonotype was recovered from an adult in good health. Sequencing was performed on peripheral blood, taken on day 0 of AZD1222 vaccination. The gene calls are TRBV19 and TRBJ1-1; D is unclear. This CDR3 reads CASSPAGHHLNTEAFF. The DNA for the CDR3 is TGTGCCAGTAGTCCGGCCGGGCATCACCTGAACACTGAAGCTTTCTTT. The full variable domain, in which reference TRBV19 and TRBJ1-1 provide the parts outside the CDR3, is DGGITQSPKYLFRKEGQNVTLSCEQNLNHDAMYWYRQDPGQGLRLIYYSQIVNDFQKGDIAEGYSVSREKKESFPLTVTSAQKNPTAFYLCASSPAGHHLNTEAFFGQGTRLTVV.